The 18 T cell receptor beta chains listed next were all sequenced from one sample in a study of blood T cells in healthy people across ages. Primed by a sample-barcoded 5' primer and a J-beta primer mix, a second PCR proceeded for roughly 6 to 12 cycles. TCRdb reprocessed the 5' RACE reads with MiXCR, giving one entry per CDR3 protein. The profile shows 920,000 or so distinct CDR3 sequences, roughly 45% of them singletons. Sequenced input: blood. These receptors came from a woman aged 55 to 70 in good health.

The chain employs TRBV29-1 and TRBJ1-2; no clear D gene. The CDR3 is 12 amino acids. CDR1 SQVTM and CDR2 ANQGSEA come from the germline V gene. V was cut by 2 bases and J by 8 bases, with 12 bases left in between. CDR3 loop: CSVEFAGLGYTF. The CDR3 DNA reads TGCAGCGTTGAATTTGCGGGCTTAGGCTACACCTTC.

In its sample, this clonotype was seen a few times. The chain is built from TRBV4-1 and TRBJ2-1, with 8 nucleotides matching TRBD1. With the DNA end fitting TRBJ2-7 better, the J assignment may be wrong. Germline CDR1 is MGHRA and CDR2 is YSYEKL. The CDR3 runs 15 residues. The CDR3 region has the DNA TGCGCCAGCAGTCCTGGACAGGGATCCTACAATGAGCAGTACTTC. It specifies CASSPGQGSYNEQYF.

This clonotype has just one count. The V call is TRBV20-1, the J call TRBJ2-4, with 11 positions matching TRBD2. Germline CDR1 and CDR2: DFQATT and SNEGSKA (reference sequence). The CDR3 has 17 residues. V dropped 6 bases and J dropped 1; count of bases not matched to a gene: 11. CDR3: CSASGTSGPSAKNIQYF. CDR3 in DNA: TGCAGTGCGTCCGGGACTAGCGGACCCTCGGCCAAAAACATTCAGTACTTC.

This chain connects TRBV11-1 to TRBJ2-1; D is unclear. Germline CDR1 SGHAT, CDR2 FQDESV (reference sequence). The germline V and J ends were trimmed by 7 bases and 7 bases, with 17 bases remaining between them. The CDR3 contains 14 residues. CDR3 protein: CASTIKKIGNEQFF. The CDR3 DNA is TGTGCCAGCACCATCAAAAAGATCGGGAATGAGCAGTTCTTC.

This clonotype was seen only a few times. The chain uses TRBV6-5 and TRBJ2-4; perhaps TRBD2 as D (6 bases). CDR3 length: 13 amino acids. From germline, CDR1 is MNHEY and CDR2 SVGAGI. The V and J ends lost 5 bases and 5 bases respectively, with 10 bases between them. CDR3 in DNA: TGTGCCAGCAGTCCCGGGAGCCAAAACATTCAGTACTTC. It encodes CASSPGSQNIQYF.

The CDR3 spells CASSLQGRTYEQYF. The CDR3 DNA follows: TGTGCCAGCAGTTTACAGGGGCGAACCTACGAGCAGTACTTC. The rearrangement links TRBV28 to TRBJ2-7, with a possible D match to TRBD1 (6 bases). CDR1 is MDHEN and CDR2 is SYDVKM in the germline V gene. The germline V and J ends were trimmed by 2 bases and 2 bases, with 10 bases remaining between them. This CDR3 region has 14 residues.

This rearrangement joins TRBV28 to TRBJ1-2; the match to TRBD1 covers 12 bases. J gave up 4 bases and V 6 bases, and 15 bases lay outside the gene matches. This CDR3 has 18 amino acids. Germline CDR1 is MDHEN and CDR2 is SYDVKM. CDR3 DNA: TGTGCCAGCAGGTCTCCGGGACAGGGGGCAGTTTTCCCCTATGGCTACACCTTC. Protein: CASRSPGQGAVFPYGYTF.

This rearrangement joins TRBV7-2 to TRBJ2-1, with D tentatively TRBD2 (7 bases). The DNA end is more similar to TRBJ2-7, so the J call may be wrong. Per the germline V gene, CDR1 is SGHTA and CDR2 is FQGNSA. The CDR3 covers 15 residues. CDR3 in amino acids: CASSLVWGGGNEQYF. DNA for the CDR3: TGTGCCAGCAGCTTAGTTTGGGGGGGCGGCAATGAGCAGTACTTC.

V and J are TRBV5-6 and TRBJ2-7; 8 bases are shared with TRBD2. CDR3 length: 15 residues. V lost 1 base to trimming and J lost 2 bases; unmatched junction nucleotides: 5. Germline assignment: CDR1 SGHDT and CDR2 YYEEEE. CDR3 loop: CASSLWRGVTYEQYF. Here the CDR3 DNA reads TGTGCCAGCAGCTTGTGGCGGGGGGTTACCTACGAGCAGTACTTC.

This clonotype has only a few counts. This chain links TRBV4-1 with TRBJ2-5; 8 positions match TRBD1. V was clipped by 4 bases and J by 0 bases; unmatched bases: 7. CDR3 length: 16 residues. The germline CDR1 and CDR2 sequences are MGHRA and YSYEKL. The CDR3 sequence: CASSPSDRGYQETQYF. The CDR3 DNA sequence: TGCGCCAGCAGCCCCTCCGACAGGGGATACCAAGAGACCCAGTACTTC.

In its sample, this clonotype was seen a few times. The V and J genes are TRBV10-3 and TRBJ2-3; no definite D call. The CDR3 covers 12 residues. CDR1 and CDR2 from the germline V gene are ENHRY and SYGVKD. With 4 bases removed from V and 4 bases from J, the gap between germline ends came to 6 bases. The CDR3 here is CAISVLADTQYF. In DNA form, the CDR3 reads TGTGCCATCAGTGTTTTGGCAGATACGCAGTATTTT.

V and J are TRBV3-1 and TRBJ2-1, with 7 bases fitting TRBD1. This CDR3 has 12 residues. Losses at the gene ends were 8 bases for V and 7 bases for J; bases not matched to a gene: 5. Germline CDR1 and CDR2: LGHDT and YNNKEL (reference sequence). This CDR3 is CASQGTANEQFF. The CDR3 bases are TGTGCCAGCCAAGGGACAGCGAATGAGCAGTTCTTC.

This rearrangement joins TRBV7-9 to TRBJ2-5, with 11 bases lining up with TRBD2. The end of the DNA fits TRBJ2-7 better, so the J call may be wrong. CDR1 is SEHNR and CDR2 is FQNEAQ in the germline V gene (reference sequence). This CDR3 contains 15 residues. DNA of the CDR3: TGTGCCAGCAGCTTACGGGGACTAGCGGTCCACGAGCAGTACTTC. It codes for CASSLRGLAVHEQYF.

J is TRBJ1-1 and V is TRBV6-2 or TRBV6-3, with TRBD1 matching over 8 bases. J gave up 4 bases and V 5 bases, and 6 bases lay outside the gene matches. The CDR3 extends over 14 amino acids. Germline CDR1 reads MNHEY; CDR2 reads SVGEGT. The CDR3 DNA is TGTGCCAGCAGTAGCTACAGGGGGACCACTGAAGCTTTCTTT. Translation gives CASSSYRGTTEAFF.

The CDR3 is CASRPDRFVQETQYF. The CDR3 coding sequence is TGTGCCAGTAGACCGGACAGATTTGTTCAAGAGACCCAGTACTTC. The chain uses TRBV19 and TRBJ2-5; TRBD1 is a possible D gene (6 bases). V was cut by 6 bases and J by 2 bases, with 16 bases left in between. Germline loops: CDR1 LNHDA, CDR2 SQIVND (reference sequence). CDR3 length: 15 residues. Full variable domain (rest looked up from reference TRBV19 and TRBJ2-5): DGGITQSPKYLFRKEGQNVTLSCEQNLNHDAMYWYRQDPGQGLRLIYYSQIVNDFQKGDIAEGYSVSREKKESFPLTVTSAQKNPTAFYLCASRPDRFVQETQYFGPGTRLLVL.

This clonotype was seen more than once but under ten times. The chain uses TRBV7-2 and TRBJ2-3, with D possibly matching TRBD2 (6 bases). The CDR3 is 18 amino acids. The ends were cut back, 0 bases at V and 0 bases at J, with 16 bases in the middle. Germline V gene sequence: CDR1 SGHTA, CDR2 FQGNSA. Written as DNA, the CDR3 is TGTGCCAGCAGCTTAGCCCCTGGGCTAGGGACTAGCACAGATACGCAGTATTTT. Residues: CASSLAPGLGTSTDTQYF.

This chain joins TRBV6-1 and TRBJ2-7; D is ambiguous. V was cut by 6 bases and J by 6 bases, with 9 bases left in between. The CDR3 sequence is 11 residues long. Germline V CDR1 and CDR2: MNHNS, SASEGT. The CDR3 region is CASSEVGEQYF. CDR3 coding DNA: TGTGCCAGCAGCGAGGTCGGCGAGCAGTACTTC.

The V and J genes are TRBV30 and TRBJ2-5; 14 bases agree with TRBD2. This CDR3 is 15 amino acids long. With 3 bases clipped from V and 4 bases from J, the junction kept 4 bases outside the gene matches. Germline V gene sequence: CDR1 GTSNPN, CDR2 SVGIG (reference sequence). The chain's CDR3 is CAWRTSGRARETQYF. CDR3 in DNA: TGTGCCTGGAGGACTAGCGGGAGGGCCCGAGAGACCCAGTACTTC.